The rows below give T cell receptor beta chains drawn from one sample of a study of blood T cells in healthy people across ages. TCRdb used MiXCR to reprocess the 5' RACE reads, holding one entry per CDR3 protein. Of about 1,500,000 distinct CDR3 sequences listed, 25% to 30% were seen once; the top ten hold 7.7%. Input material: blood. The receptor source for this set is a woman in her twenties or thirties in good health. Both conserved end residues are part of each CDR3. A D gene is named only where the DNA matches it firmly.

d_call j_call v_call cdr3_aa
TRBD2 TRBJ2-3 TRBV24-1 CAAGGPTDTQYF
- TRBJ1-1 TRBV4-3 CASSHDNGNTEAFF
- TRBJ2-1 TRBV27 CASRPSDYNEQFF
- TRBJ2-1 TRBV6-6 CASWGGIQVNEQFF
TRBD2 TRBJ2-4 TRBV12-3/TRBV12-4 CASSQSGSVGKNIQYF
- TRBJ2-7 TRBV5-1 CASSAATGPSSYEQYF
TRBD2 TRBJ2-1 TRBV6-2/TRBV6-3 CASSYLAGGPRYNEQFF
TRBD2 TRBJ2-4 TRBV20-1 CSARSGSFAKNIQYF
TRBD2 TRBJ2-7 TRBV10-3 CAISAPGLAGGSSYEQYF
- TRBJ2-6 TRBV9 CASSVGAAVSGANVLTF
- TRBJ2-3 TRBV20-1 CSARVGILDTQYF
TRBD1 TRBJ2-2 TRBV24-1 CATSDAGQGVTGELFF
- TRBJ2-1 TRBV20-1 CSAFGLVTGGPKSGFRGNEQFF
- TRBJ1-1 TRBV6-6 CASSSPDITMNIEAFF
- TRBJ1-5 TRBV20-1 CSAREEGKVDQPQHF
TRBD1 TRBJ1-1 TRBV20-1 CSARQQGAATEAFF
TRBD1 TRBJ2-7 TRBV6-6 CACSLDRGGEQYF
TRBD1 TRBJ1-6 TRBV5-1 CASSAVWTGQESPLHF
TRBD1 TRBJ2-7 TRBV6-6 CASRTGGQSSYEQYF
- TRBJ1-3 TRBV7-2 CASSSNSGNTIYF
TRBD1 TRBJ2-7 TRBV7-9 CASTFQPGQGDEQYF
- TRBJ2-7 TRBV29-1 CSGRRGAWEQYF
- TRBJ2-1 TRBV7-3 CASSLTRTNPYNEQFF
TRBD1 TRBJ2-5 TRBV7-9 CASRRDRGQTQYF
TRBD1 TRBJ2-1 TRBV5-5 CASSCGQGLNEQFF
- TRBJ1-2 TRBV12-3/TRBV12-4 CASSLPQVGGCTF
TRBD2 TRBJ2-7 TRBV20-1 CSARSSGTSSYEQYF
TRBD2 TRBJ2-5 TRBV7-9 CASSARTSGSETQYF
- TRBJ2-5 TRBV5-1 CARGRLRQETQYF
- TRBJ2-5 TRBV29-1 CSVDWADSQETQYF
- TRBJ2-7 TRBV28 CASSRGLMNEQYF
TRBD2 TRBJ2-5 TRBV29-1 CSVDRFPASGGARETQYF
TRBD1 TRBJ2-5 TRBV9 CASSAGDRAYGQYF
TRBD2 TRBJ2-5 TRBV13 CASSLGTSGVKEETQYF
TRBD2 TRBJ2-3 TRBV6-6 CASTGGGARDAQYF
TRBD2 TRBJ2-6 TRBV20-1 CSARSGGGSGANVLTF
TRBD2 TRBJ2-2 TRBV12-3/TRBV12-4 CASSFGLAGGYVNTGELFF
TRBD2 TRBJ2-1 TRBV28 CASKGGRRWLAGGHEQFF
- TRBJ2-7 TRBV7-2 CASSPTRGTSSYEQYF
TRBD1 TRBJ2-7 TRBV7-2 CASSKNRQGDYEQYF
- TRBJ2-1 TRBV20-1 CSASLGHDDYNEQFF
- TRBJ2-5 TRBV12-3/TRBV12-4 CASSPRGPQQYF
- TRBJ1-5 TRBV7-6 CASSLDPTNPQHF
TRBD1 TRBJ1-1 TRBV11-2 CASSWPETGTNTEAFF